Sequencing of this T cell receptor (beta chain) was carried out in a study of cytomegalovirus exposure and HLA in healthy donors. Study overall: In a later analysis, the 120 or so validation repertoires were reported to have used the same platform as the 600 to 800 first-cohort repertoires. Findings and limits, study-wide: In vitro checks showed that three CMV-associated chains really do target CMV antigens. Subsequent analysis found a tendency for first-cohort TCR clusters to co-occur within the 120 or so validation repertoires. TCR beta chains numbering some 160 were designated cytomegalovirus-associated.

This clone is a singleton in its sample. Its antigen is still unknown. Assay used: immunoSEQ multiplex PCR; TCRdb lists only in-frame clones, some missing. The sample includes approximately 120,000 clones, approximately 95% of them seen just once. Sequences were obtained from PBMCs. The TCR originated in a young man in good health and CMV-seronegative.

CDR3 loop: CAISDRAGETQYF. CDR3 bases: TGTGCCATCAGTGACAGGGCAGGGGAGACCCAGTACTTC. The chain has TRBV10-3 and TRBJ2-5, with D possibly matching TRBD1 (5 bases). The V and J ends lost 3 bases and 5 bases respectively, with 10 bases between them. This CDR3 region has 13 residues. Germline V gives CDR1 ENHRY, CDR2 SYGVKD.